Below, one T cell receptor (beta chain) is given with its context. This sample is drawn from a study of blood T cell repertoires in COVID-19. About the research overall: Spain, Italy and the United States supplied samples that represented acute and convalescent COVID-19. The cDNA or gDNA used as material had been derived from T cells, B-cell-depleted T cells, or PBMCs.

The CDR3 runs 18 residues. J gave up 0 bases and V 0 bases, and 8 bases lay outside the gene matches. Germline V gene lookup returns CDR1 SGHRS and CDR2 YFSETQ. Original handling: Reference gene primer amplification yielded estimated nucleated cell counts. Assay used: immunoSEQ multiplex PCR; TCRdb lists only in-frame clones, some missing. The V and J calls and the clone size are those of that table, but D and trimming were determined from the DNA. The table includes over 200,000 clones, 88% detected once. The sequenced material came from peripheral blood. This clonotype was obtained from a woman between 55 and 75 years old with acute or convalescent COVID-19. This sequence joins TRBV5-1 and TRBJ1-1; 10 bases fit TRBD1. The CDR3 here is CASSLVTGGAGLNTEAFF. The DNA for the CDR3 is TGCGCCAGCAGCTTGGTGACAGGGGGCGCCGGTCTGAACACTGAAGCTTTCTTT.